This TCR beta chain was profiled in a study of cytomegalovirus exposure and HLA in healthy donors. Study in general: As an earlier analysis found, roughly 170 million T cells yielded approximately 110 million unique TCR beta sequences. About 85 million unique TCR sequences came from HLA-typed donors in an early release. Study-level points and caveats: TCR beta chain V- and J-gene trimming was linked, in a later analysis, to a missense variant in DCLRE1C.

The CDR3 contains 14 residues. Per germline, CDR1 SGHRS and CDR2 YFSETQ. J lost 4 bases, V lost 0 bases, and 3 bases had no gene match. The PCR ran on 60 Vbeta and 13 Jbeta primers. Produced via immunoSEQ multiplex PCR; TCRdb's table is partial and in-frame only. The sample lists over 130,000 clones, about 60% occurring once. In the case of this clone: Its matching antigen is unknown.

This receptor was obtained from a woman in her sixties or seventies in good health and CMV-seropositive. Sequenced input: PBMCs. This sequence joins TRBV5-1 and TRBJ1-1; 7 nucleotides match TRBD1. CDR3 protein: CASSLEGARTEAFF. For the CDR3, the DNA is TGCGCCAGCAGCTTGGAGGGGGCGCGCACTGAAGCTTTCTTT.